Sequencing of this T cell receptor beta chain was carried out in a study of OX40 agonist ivuxolimab in advanced cancers. Across the study: A history of anti-PD-1, anti-PD-L1 or anti-CTLA-4 therapy was acceptable, and 40% had some.

The CDR3 length is 15 residues. Per germline, CDR1 MNHNS and CDR2 SASEGT. V was pared by 2 bases and J by 6 bases, with 14 bases between. The method was immunoSEQ multiplex PCR; TCRdb's version includes in-frame clones alone and lacks a portion of them. The sample has under 55,000 clones, 86% seen once. As for this clone: Its matching antigen is unknown.

Points from the study as a whole: CD8+ T cells (on average) carried more expanded clones than CD4+ T cells.

Blood samples were obtained at baseline, cycle 4 day 1, and cycle 7 day 1. The sequencing used CD4+ or CD8+ T cells sorted from blood, collected in a trial of the OX40 agonist ivuxolimab. The source is an adult with an advanced solid tumor such as melanoma, head and neck, liver or kidney cancer. This chain connects TRBV6-1 to TRBJ1-5; TRBD1 is a possible D gene (6 bases). CDR3 protein: CASSEMAGEGQPQHF. The CDR3 DNA reads TGTGCCAGCAGTGAAATGGCAGGGGAAGGTCAGCCCCAGCATTTT.